This T cell receptor beta chain was sequenced for a study of blood T cell repertoires in COVID-19. About the research overall: Whether acute or convalescent, the COVID-19 samples came from the United States, Italy and Spain.

CDR3 length: 15 amino acids. Looked up from germline, CDR1 is SGHTA and CDR2 is FQGNSA. The V and J ends lost 5 bases and 7 bases respectively, with 20 bases between them. The age range of participants was roughly 18 to 90 years, with residence in 20 to 25 US areas. Assignment of participants to cohorts was predicated upon participant-reported clinical history. Original analysis: Estimates of nucleated cell counts were drawn from the amplification of reference gene primers. This table comes from immunoSEQ multiplex PCR, and its TCRdb copy is limited to in-frame clones, with some not included. Clonal size and the V and J genes are those of that table, whereas D and trimming came from the DNA. The sample consists of 250,000 or so clones, around 89% of them appearing once.

This sequence originates from a woman in her 40s with acute COVID-19. The genes are TRBV7-2 and TRBJ2-5; TRBD2 might be the D (5 bases). The material sequenced was PBMCs or T cells enriched from blood (not recorded which). The CDR3 bases are TGTGCCAGCAGCAAAAACTTGGAGGCCTGGGGGACCCAGTACTTC. This encodes CASSKNLEAWGTQYF.